This T cell receptor beta chain came from a study of blood T cells in healthy people across ages. A word on this clonotype: Its cognate antigen is unknown.

Germline V gene lookup returns CDR1 MNHNS and CDR2 SASEGT. The length of the CDR3 is 16 residues. The ends lost 7 bases at V and 0 bases at J; junction bases unmatched: 11. Study outcomes and limitations: For the donors, CMV status was unknown and possibly confounded expanded clonotype changes.

A sample-barcoded 5' primer and a J-beta primer mix were used in a second PCR of roughly 6 to 11 cycles. Every sample gave at least 2.5 million paired-end reads containing CDR3. TCRdb processed the 5' RACE reads anew with MiXCR; each CDR3 protein has one entry. The sample lists more than 1,000,000 distinct CDR3 sequences, approximately 25% occurring once. This same sample was also part of a study on T cells of mothers and their children.

The sample comprised blood. This rearrangement joins TRBV6-1 to TRBJ1-1; the match to TRBD1 covers 7 bases. This TCR came from a girl aged 2-10 years in good health. The chain's CDR3 is CASNPRDGTVNTEAFF. The CDR3 DNA follows: TGTGCCAGCAACCCCAGGGATGGGACAGTGAACACTGAAGCTTTCTTT.